Presented here are 20 T cell receptor beta chains from one specimen sequenced in a study of cytomegalovirus exposure and HLA in healthy donors listed by TCRdb under 2017. The method was the immunoSEQ multiplex PCR assay. The multiplex PCR relied on a mix of 60 forward primers for TCR Vbeta segments and 13 reverse primers for TCR Jbeta segments. Here the immuneACCESS table is served through TCRdb, limited to in-frame sequences with V and J called. Missing clones are a known gap in these copies; in checked studies unresolved V genes cover under half, and the rest lacks a known reason. The sample table shows 110,000 or so clones, and almost 85% are seen once. Roughly 1.5% of the sample goes to the ten largest clones. Sequenced: PBMCs. These receptors were obtained from a woman aged 18-29 years in good health and CMV-seronegative.

The V gene is TRBV5-6, the J gene TRBJ1-2; D perhaps matches TRBD1 (5 bases). Germline V gene data show CDR1 as SGHDT and CDR2 as YYEEEE. The CDR3 totals 13 residues. V gave up 0 bases and J gave up 6 bases, with 9 bases separating them. CDR3 sequence: CASSLGQGHGYTF. DNA of the CDR3: TGTGCCAGCAGCTTGGGGCAGGGTCATGGCTACACCTTC.

The chain has TRBV2 and TRBJ1-4; TRBD1 matches at 7 bases. With 6 bases clipped from V and 3 bases from J, the junction kept 4 bases outside the gene matches. Per the germline V gene, CDR1 is SNHLY and CDR2 is FYNNEI. The CDR3 loop spans 14 amino acids. The CDR3 sequence is CASRPGQPNEKLFF. For the CDR3, the DNA is TGTGCCAGCAGGCCGGGACAGCCTAATGAAAAACTGTTTTTT.

This clone was seen a few times. The rearrangement joins TRBV7-9 to TRBJ2-3; no clear D gene. The CDR3 is 13 residues long. Germline V gene data show CDR1 as SEHNR and CDR2 as FQNEAQ (reference sequence). Deletions cut 5 bases from V and 6 bases from J, with 12 bases between. Here the CDR3 reads CASSLESWDTQYF. The DNA of the CDR3 is TGTGCCAGCAGCCTCGAGAGCTGGGATACGCAGTATTTT.

This chain links TRBV7-8 with TRBJ2-2, with D tentatively TRBD1 (7 bases). The V gene lost 4 bases and the J gene lost 4 bases, with 19 bases spanning the gap. CDR1 SGHVS and CDR2 FQNEAQ come from the germline V gene. The CDR3 is made up of 17 amino acids. CDR3 DNA: TGTGCCAGCAGCTACCCTAGCGAGGGGGCCCCCACCGGGGAGCTGTTTTTT. Its translation is CASSYPSEGAPTGELFF.

V is TRBV29-1 and J is TRBJ2-7; TRBD1 aligns across 10 bases. The junction had 10 bases not matched to a gene; V was cut back by 6 bases and J by 2 bases. The germline CDR1 and CDR2 sequences are SQVTM and ANQGSEA. The CDR3 totals 15 residues. For the CDR3, the DNA is TGCAGCGTCGCCTTCCGGGACAGGGGAACCTACGAGCAGTACTTC. Protein product: CSVAFRDRGTYEQYF.

The chain employs TRBV29-1 and TRBJ2-1; 7 bases match TRBD2. The CDR3 has 13 residues. J lost 3 bases, V lost 2 bases, and 1 base had no gene match. In germline, CDR1 is SQVTM, CDR2 ANQGSEA. The CDR3 DNA reads as TGCAGCGTTGAAAGCGGGGACTACAATGAGCAGTTCTTC. Translated: CSVESGDYNEQFF.

About this clone: Germline is not matched at one junction end, which may reflect a read error. The chain is built from TRBV5-1 and TRBJ2-4, with TRBD1 matching over 10 bases. CDR3 length equals 17 residues. From germline, CDR1 is SGHRS and CDR2 YFSETQ. This CDR3 reads CASSLGDRGTPQNSQYF. The CDR3 DNA follows: TGCGCCAGCAGCTTGGGGGACAGGGGTACACCCCAGAACAGTCAGTACTTC.

The V call is TRBV5-5, the J call TRBJ1-2, with TRBD1 identical over 8 bases. The germline V gene has CDR1 SGHKS and CDR2 YYEKEE (reference sequence). The CDR3 runs 13 residues. With 4 bases clipped from V and 4 bases from J, the junction kept 3 bases outside the gene matches. This chain's CDR3 is CASSAGGLYGYTF. For the CDR3, the DNA is TGTGCCAGCAGCGCAGGGGGCCTCTATGGCTACACCTTC.

The V call is TRBV18, the J call TRBJ2-7; TRBD1 agrees at 8 bases. The CDR3 spans 14 residues. Germline values: CDR1 KGHSH, CDR2 LQKENI. V lost 6 bases to trimming and J lost 6 bases; unmatched junction nucleotides: 10. CDR3 region: CASSLGTGQREQYF. The CDR3 DNA reads TGTGCCAGCTCCCTCGGGACAGGCCAGCGCGAGCAGTACTTC.

The rearrangement links TRBV6-1 to TRBJ1-2; the D gene is possibly TRBD1 (6 bases). The CDR3 spans 16 residues. Germline V CDR1 and CDR2: MNHNS, SASEGT. Trimming removed 4 bases from V and 1 base from J, with 16 bases in between. The CDR3 DNA reads as TGTGCCAGCAGTGGGACAGTGACCCCTTATAACTATGGCTACACCTTC. Its protein is CASSGTVTPYNYGYTF.

The genes are TRBV30 and TRBJ1-2; D is undetermined. The CDR3 totals 14 residues. V was shortened by 1 base and J by 8 bases, with 17 bases between the two germline ends. CDR1 is GTSNPN and CDR2 is SVGIG in the germline V gene (reference sequence). CDR3 loop: CAWSAPGRYWGYTF. CDR3 nucleotide sequence: TGTGCCTGGAGTGCCCCCGGGAGGTATTGGGGCTACACCTTC.

The sample holds one count of this clone. The V call is TRBV7-9, the J call TRBJ1-1; D uncertain. Germline lookup yields CDR1 SEHNR and CDR2 FQNEAQ (reference sequence). CDR3 length: 13 residues. Trimming left V 3 bases short and J 0 bases short, with 5 bases between. The CDR3 is CASSFQVNTEAFF. DNA of the CDR3: TGTGCCAGCAGCTTCCAGGTGAACACTGAAGCTTTCTTT.

The rearrangement uses TRBV5-6 and TRBJ1-2, with a possible D match to TRBD1 (5 bases). Germline-derived CDR1 and CDR2 are SGHDT and YYEEEE. With 7 bases removed from V and 4 bases from J, the gap between germline ends came to 14 bases. The CDR3 is 13 amino acids. CDR3 amino acids: CASHMGGGYGYTF. The CDR3 DNA sequence: TGTGCCAGCCACATGGGGGGAGGCTATGGCTACACCTTC.

CDR3 sequence: CASSLGTSGRAGNEQFF. In DNA form, the CDR3 reads TGTGCCAGCAGCCTCGGGACTAGCGGGAGGGCCGGCAATGAGCAGTTCTTC. The chain employs TRBV4-2 and TRBJ2-1; TRBD2 agrees at 16 bases. Germline assignment: CDR1 LGHNA and CDR2 YNFKEQ. Germline trimming cut 4 bases from V and 6 bases from J; bases unmatched to any gene: 6. The CDR3 has 17 residues.

The chain employs TRBV5-1 and TRBJ2-3; tentatively, D is TRBD2 (5 bases). The V end was cut by 0 bases, the J end by 4 bases, with 9 bases between. Germline V gives CDR1 SGHRS, CDR2 YFSETQ. This CDR3 has 14 amino acids. The CDR3 reads CASSLALASDTQYF. CDR3 DNA sequence: TGCGCCAGCAGCTTGGCCCTAGCCTCAGATACGCAGTATTTT.

V and J are TRBV5-4 and TRBJ2-1, with 7 bases aligning to TRBD2. Looked up from germline, CDR1 is SGHNT and CDR2 is YYREEE (reference sequence). The junction had 5 bases not matched to a gene; V was cut back by 4 bases and J by 10 bases. The CDR3 runs to 12 residues. In DNA, the CDR3 is TGTGCCAGCAGCGCCCTACTAGCGGAGCAGTTCTTC. This gives the protein CASSALLAEQFF.

Points on this clone: Other DNA variants within this sample encode the same CDR3. The rearrangement links TRBV19 to TRBJ1-6, with TRBD1 matching 9 bases. Germline assignment: CDR1 LNHDA and CDR2 SQIVND (reference sequence). With 9 bases clipped from V and 9 bases from J, the junction kept 9 bases outside the gene matches. There are 14 residues in the CDR3. The CDR3 spells CASAGGTGTSPLHF. The CDR3 DNA is TGTGCCAGCGCTGGTGGGACAGGGACTTCACCCCTCCACTTT.

The rearrangement joins TRBV4-3 to TRBJ2-1; 7 bases match TRBD2. V dropped 4 bases and J dropped 7; count of bases not matched to a gene: 10. Germline CDR1 LGHNA, CDR2 YSLEER. This CDR3 comprises 15 residues. The chain's CDR3 is CASSPGLVSWNEQFF. The CDR3 DNA is TGCGCCAGCAGCCCCGGACTAGTCTCTTGGAATGAGCAGTTCTTC.

This clone was picked up one time. This chain connects TRBV5-1 to TRBJ2-1; 7 positions match TRBD2. The CDR3 has 15 residues. Germline-derived CDR1 and CDR2 are SGHRS and YFSETQ. J lost 0 bases, V lost 4 bases, and 4 bases had no gene match. CDR3 region: CASSAAGVSYNEQFF. As DNA, the CDR3 is TGCGCCAGCAGCGCGGCGGGAGTCTCCTACAATGAGCAGTTCTTC.

The rearrangement links TRBV7-3 to TRBJ2-3; 9 positions agree with TRBD2. Germline V CDR1 and CDR2: SGHTA, FQGTGA. The CDR3 contains 15 residues. The J segment lost 2 bases and the V segment lost 3 bases, leaving 3 bases of the junction unmatched. CDR3: CASSFAGGSTDTQYF. Here the CDR3 DNA reads TGTGCCAGCAGCTTCGCGGGGGGGTCCACAGATACGCAGTATTTT. The full variable domain, with the rest looked up from reference TRBV7-3 and TRBJ2-3, is GAGVSQTPSNKVTEKGKYVELRCDPISGHTALYWYRQSLGQGPEFLIYFQGTGAADDSGLPNDRFFAVRPEGSVSTLKIQRTERGDSAVYLCASSFAGGSTDTQYFGPGTRLTVL.